This T cell receptor (beta chain) was captured by sequencing in a study of T cells in Graves' hyperthyroidism and ophthalmopathy. As to this clonotype: The target antigen is unknown.

Trimming removed 8 bases from V and 4 bases from J; junction bases left unmatched: 6. This CDR3 has 13 amino acids. The germline gives CDR1 LNHDA, CDR2 SQIVND (reference sequence). The study based diagnoses on clinical symptoms, serum thyroxine and TRAb, thyroid ultrasound and orbital computed tomography. Regions amplified from RNA transcripts were the TCR beta CDR3 regions. HTBI primers were used for first-round RT-PCR of the TCR CDR3. TCRdb re-called the multiplex PCR reads through MiXCR, storing one row per CDR3 protein. The table has around 450,000 distinct CDR3 sequences, around a sixth seen once. Regarding the study as a whole: The blood repertoire included most of the expanded thyroid clonotypes above 0.001.

The sample was blood. This clonotype originated in a woman between 18 and 29 years old with Graves' hyperthyroidism. The rearrangement joins TRBV19 to TRBJ1-2, with 8 bases lining up with TRBD1. In nucleotides, the CDR3 is TGTGCCAGTTGGGACAGGCTGGGCTATGGCTACACCTTC. This codes for CASWDRLGYGYTF. The complete variable domain, with remaining parts taken from reference TRBV19 and TRBJ1-2, reads DGGITQSPKYLFRKEGQNVTLSCEQNLNHDAMYWYRQDPGQGLRLIYYSQIVNDFQKGDIAEGYSVSREKKESFPLTVTSAQKNPTAFYLCASWDRLGYGYTFGSGTRLTVV.